The rows below give T cell receptor beta chains drawn from one sample of a study of blood T cell repertoires in COVID-19. Only in-frame clones appear in the TCRdb table, and some are missing; sequencing was by immunoSEQ multiplex PCR. This sample carries around 240,000 clones, 80% to 90% of them seen once, and the ten largest clones take about 1.5%. The sample comprised peripheral blood. These receptors all stem from a woman in her 40s who had recovered from COVID-19. Both conserved end residues are part of each CDR3. A D gene is named only where the DNA matches it firmly. Rows may omit the clone size; those that give it use once, few, many or a size class.

TRBJ2-3 TRBD1 - TRBV18 CASSPSQGADTQYF TGTGCCAGCTCACCGTCCCAGGGGGCAGATACGCAGTATTTT
TRBJ2-7 - - TRBV6-5 CASRATSSYEQYF TGTGCCAGCAGAGCGACTAGTTCGTACGAGCAGTACTTC
TRBJ2-1 TRBD2 - TRBV5-4 CASSPSGGAYNEQFF TGTGCCAGCAGCCCTAGCGGGGGAGCGTACAATGAGCAGTTCTTC
TRBJ1-1 TRBD1 - TRBV11-3 CASSLGRTGLEAFF TGTGCCAGCAGCTTGGGGCGGACAGGCCTTGAAGCTTTCTTT
TRBJ2-7 TRBD1 - TRBV7-9 CASSSGQGAQEQYF TGTGCCAGCAGCTCCGGACAGGGGGCACAGGAGCAGTACTTC
TRBJ2-7 TRBD1 - TRBV2 CASSFFAGTAFSYEQYF TGTGCCAGCAGTTTTTTCGCCGGGACAGCGTTCTCCTACGAGCAGTACTTC
TRBJ1-2 - - TRBV3-1/TRBV3-2 CASSQDAVGVYGYTF TGTGCCAGCAGCCAAGATGCCGTCGGGGTCTATGGCTACACCTTC
TRBJ2-7 TRBD2 - TRBV18 CASSALGGSGGGYEQYF TGTGCCAGCTCAGCCCTCGGTGGAAGCGGGGGGGGTTACGAGCAGTACTTC
TRBJ2-7 - - TRBV5-8 CASSSPHRDIFDEQYF TGTGCCAGCAGCTCTCCCCACCGGGACATATTTGACGAGCAGTACTTC
TRBJ1-2 - - TRBV19 CACRQTDFNYGYTF TGTGCCTGTCGACAGACTGATTTTAACTATGGCTACACCTTC
TRBJ1-3 TRBD1 few TRBV5-5 CASSGIDRGPGNTIYF TGTGCCAGCAGCGGAATTGACAGGGGGCCCGGAAACACCATATATTTT
TRBJ1-1 - - TRBV12-3/TRBV12-4 CASSLTVNTEAFF TGTGCCAGCAGTTTAACAGTGAACACTGAAGCTTTCTTT
TRBJ1-2 - - TRBV3-1/TRBV3-2 CASSQDGIGYGYTF TGTGCCAGCAGCCAAGATGGTATCGGCTATGGCTACACCTTC
TRBJ2-1 - - TRBV9 CASSKSRVPDNEQFF TGTGCCAGCAGCAAAAGCAGGGTCCCCGACAATGAGCAGTTCTTC
TRBJ2-7 TRBD2 - TRBV3-1/TRBV3-2 CASSLAGGRDEQYF TGTGCCAGCAGTCTAGCGGGGGGGAGAGACGAGCAGTACTTC
TRBJ2-2 TRBD1 - TRBV19 CASSIITGVTGELFF TGTGCCAGTAGTATAATAACAGGGGTCACCGGGGAGCTGTTTTTT
TRBJ2-1 TRBD2 - TRBV27 CASSLNSGGSYNEQFF TGTGCCAGCAGTTTAAATTCCGGGGGGTCCTACAATGAGCAGTTCTTC
TRBJ1-6 TRBD1 - TRBV25-1 CASSGPGQPNSPLHF TGTGCCAGCAGTGGACCGGGACAGCCTAATTCACCCCTCCACTTT
TRBJ1-6 - - TRBV6-5 CASTVSGGVNSPLHF TGTGCCAGCACCGTCTCGGGGGGTGTTAATTCACCCCTCCACTTT
TRBJ2-3 - - TRBV18 CASSEYSQGTTDTQYF TGTGCCAGCTCCGAATATTCGCAGGGGACCACAGATACGCAGTATTTT
TRBJ1-1 - - TRBV10-3 CAISESPPNGAFF TGTGCCATCAGTGAGTCACCTCCCAACGGAGCTTTCTTT
TRBJ2-7 TRBD2 - TRBV25-1 CASSTSGDYEQYF TGTGCCAGCAGTACTAGCGGGGACTACGAGCAGTACTTC
TRBJ1-2 TRBD1 - TRBV4-3 CASSPMGQVNYGYTF TGCGCCAGCAGCCCAATGGGACAGGTTAACTATGGCTACACCTTC